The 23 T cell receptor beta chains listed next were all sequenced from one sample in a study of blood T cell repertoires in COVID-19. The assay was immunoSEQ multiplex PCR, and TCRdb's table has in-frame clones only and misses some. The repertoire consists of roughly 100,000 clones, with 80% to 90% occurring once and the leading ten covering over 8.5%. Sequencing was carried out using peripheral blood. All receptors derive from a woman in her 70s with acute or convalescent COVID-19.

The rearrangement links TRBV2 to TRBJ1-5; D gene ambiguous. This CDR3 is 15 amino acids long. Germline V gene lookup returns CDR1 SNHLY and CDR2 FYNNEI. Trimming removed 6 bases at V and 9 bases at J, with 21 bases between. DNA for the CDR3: TGTGCCAGCAGAGAAACCTCAGGTGTCGTAAGGCCCCAGCATTTT. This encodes CASRETSGVVRPQHF.

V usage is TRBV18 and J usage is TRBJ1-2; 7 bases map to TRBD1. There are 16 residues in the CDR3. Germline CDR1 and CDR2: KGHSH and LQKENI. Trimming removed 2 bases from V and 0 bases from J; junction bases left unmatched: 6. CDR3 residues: CASSPTPGGSNYGYTF. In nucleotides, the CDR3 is TGTGCCAGCTCACCAACTCCAGGGGGATCTAACTATGGCTACACCTTC. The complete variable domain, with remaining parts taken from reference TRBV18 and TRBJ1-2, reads NAGVMQNPRHLVRRRGQEARLRCSPMKGHSHVYWYRQLPEEGLKFMVYLQKENIIDESGMPKERFSAEFPKEGPSILRIQQVVRGDSAAYFCASSPTPGGSNYGYTFGSGTRLTVV.

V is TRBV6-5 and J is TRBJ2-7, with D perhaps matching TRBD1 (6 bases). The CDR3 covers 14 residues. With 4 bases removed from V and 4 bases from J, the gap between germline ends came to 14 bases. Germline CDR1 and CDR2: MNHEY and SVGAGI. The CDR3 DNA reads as TGTGCCAGCAGTTCCACAGGGCCCGAATACGAGCAGTACTTC. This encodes CASSSTGPEYEQYF.

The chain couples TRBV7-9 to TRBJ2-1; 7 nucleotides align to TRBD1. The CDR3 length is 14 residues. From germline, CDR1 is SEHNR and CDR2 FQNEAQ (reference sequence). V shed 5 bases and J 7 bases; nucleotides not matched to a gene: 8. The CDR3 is CASSRPTGKNEQFF. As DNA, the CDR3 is TGTGCCAGCAGCCGCCCGACAGGGAAGAATGAGCAGTTCTTC.

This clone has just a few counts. CDR3 residues: CATSEGDRDNQPQHF. CDR3 in DNA: TGTGCCACCAGTGAGGGGGACAGAGACAATCAGCCCCAGCATTTT. The genes are TRBV24-1 and TRBJ1-5; 7 nucleotides agree with TRBD1. The CDR3 contains 15 residues. Germline CDR1 KGHDR, CDR2 SFDVKD. J gave up 3 bases and V 4 bases, and 5 bases lay outside the gene matches.

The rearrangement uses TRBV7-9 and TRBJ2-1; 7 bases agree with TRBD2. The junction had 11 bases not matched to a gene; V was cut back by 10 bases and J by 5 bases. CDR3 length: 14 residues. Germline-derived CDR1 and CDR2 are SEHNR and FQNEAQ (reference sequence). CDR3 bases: TGTGCCACTCAACGGTCCAGCGGGGACAATGAGCAGTTCTTC. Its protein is CATQRSSGDNEQFF. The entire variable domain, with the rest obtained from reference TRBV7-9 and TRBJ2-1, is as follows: DTGVSQNPRHKITKRGQNVTFRCDPISEHNRLYWYRQTLGQGPEFLTYFQNEAQLEKSRLLSDRFSAERPKGSFSTLEIQRTEQGDSAMYLCATQRSSGDNEQFFGPGTRLTVL.

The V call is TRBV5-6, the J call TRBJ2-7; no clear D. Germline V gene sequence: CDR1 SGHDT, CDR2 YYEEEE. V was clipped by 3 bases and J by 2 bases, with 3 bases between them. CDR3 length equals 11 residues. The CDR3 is CASSSTYEQYF. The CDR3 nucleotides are TGTGCCAGCAGCTCTACCTACGAGCAGTACTTC.

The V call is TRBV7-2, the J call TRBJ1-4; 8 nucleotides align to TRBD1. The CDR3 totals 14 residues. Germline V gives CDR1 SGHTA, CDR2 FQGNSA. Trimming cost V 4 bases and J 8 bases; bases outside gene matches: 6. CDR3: CASSSGQGDEKLFF. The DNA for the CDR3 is TGTGCCAGCAGCTCCGGACAGGGTGACGAAAAACTGTTTTTT.

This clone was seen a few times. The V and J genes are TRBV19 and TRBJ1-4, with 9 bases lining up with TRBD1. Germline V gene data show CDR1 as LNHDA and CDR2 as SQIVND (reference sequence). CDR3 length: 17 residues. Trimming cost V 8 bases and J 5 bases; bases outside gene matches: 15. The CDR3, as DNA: TGTGCCAGTCTTCCACAGGGGGCGGCGTGGATGAATGAAAAACTGTTTTTT. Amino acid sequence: CASLPQGAAWMNEKLFF.

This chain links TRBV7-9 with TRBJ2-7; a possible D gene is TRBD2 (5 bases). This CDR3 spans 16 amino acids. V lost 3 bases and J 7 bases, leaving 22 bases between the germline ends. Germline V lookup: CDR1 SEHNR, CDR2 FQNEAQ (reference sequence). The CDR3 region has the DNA TGTGCCAGCAGCTTCGCCGCGGGCAGCCGGCCTGGGGAGCAGTACTTC. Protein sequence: CASSFAAGSRPGEQYF.

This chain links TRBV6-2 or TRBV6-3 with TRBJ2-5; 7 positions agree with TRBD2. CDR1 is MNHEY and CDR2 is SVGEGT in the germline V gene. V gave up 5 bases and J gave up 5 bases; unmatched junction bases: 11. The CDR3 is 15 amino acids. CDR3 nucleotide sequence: TGTGCCAGCAGTGACCCGCGGCGGGGAGGGGAGACCCAGTACTTC. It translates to CASSDPRRGGETQYF.

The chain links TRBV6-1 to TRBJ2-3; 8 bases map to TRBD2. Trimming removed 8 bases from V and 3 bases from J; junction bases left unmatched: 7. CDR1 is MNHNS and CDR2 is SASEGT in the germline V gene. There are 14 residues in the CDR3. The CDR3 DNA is TGTGCCAGCCAAGCGGGAGTCGGGACAGATACGCAGTATTTT. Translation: CASQAGVGTDTQYF.

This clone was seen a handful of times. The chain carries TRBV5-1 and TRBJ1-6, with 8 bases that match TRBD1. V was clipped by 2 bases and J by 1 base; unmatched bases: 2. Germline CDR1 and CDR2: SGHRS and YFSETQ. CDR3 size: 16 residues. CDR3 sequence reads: CASSLGQGSYNSPLHF. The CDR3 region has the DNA TGCGCCAGCAGCTTAGGACAGGGATCCTATAATTCACCCCTCCACTTT. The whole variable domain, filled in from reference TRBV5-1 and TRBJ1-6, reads KAGVTQTPRYLIKTRGQQVTLSCSPISGHRSVSWYQQTPGQGLQFLFEYFSETQRNKGNFPGRFSGRQFSNSRSEMNVSTLELGDSALYLCASSLGQGSYNSPLHFGNGTRLTVT.

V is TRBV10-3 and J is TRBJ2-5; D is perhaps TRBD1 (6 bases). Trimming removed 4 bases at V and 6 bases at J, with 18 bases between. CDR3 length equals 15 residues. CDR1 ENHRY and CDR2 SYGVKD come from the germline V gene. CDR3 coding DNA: TGTGCCATCAGTGGGGGGCGGCTAGCTGTTCAGACCCAGTACTTC. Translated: CAISGGRLAVQTQYF.

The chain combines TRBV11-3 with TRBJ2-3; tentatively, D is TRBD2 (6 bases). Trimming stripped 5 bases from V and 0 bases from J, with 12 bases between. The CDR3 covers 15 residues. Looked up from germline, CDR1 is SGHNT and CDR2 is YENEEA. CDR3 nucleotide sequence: TGTGCCAGCAGCCCGGGGGTAACTAGCACAGATACGCAGTATTTT. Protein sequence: CASSPGVTSTDTQYF.

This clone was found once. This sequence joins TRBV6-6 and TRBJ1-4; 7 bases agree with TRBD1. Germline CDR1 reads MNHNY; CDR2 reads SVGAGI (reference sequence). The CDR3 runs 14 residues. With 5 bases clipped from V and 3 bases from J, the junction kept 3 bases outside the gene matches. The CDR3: CASSQGTANEKLFF. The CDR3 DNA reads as TGTGCCAGCAGTCAGGGGACAGCTAATGAAAAACTGTTTTTT.

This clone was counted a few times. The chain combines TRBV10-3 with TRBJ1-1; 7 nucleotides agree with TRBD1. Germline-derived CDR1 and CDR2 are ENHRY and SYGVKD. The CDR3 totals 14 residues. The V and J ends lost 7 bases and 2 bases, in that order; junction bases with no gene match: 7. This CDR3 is CAITPTGPNTEAFF. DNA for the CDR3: TGTGCCATCACCCCGACAGGGCCCAACACTGAAGCTTTCTTT.

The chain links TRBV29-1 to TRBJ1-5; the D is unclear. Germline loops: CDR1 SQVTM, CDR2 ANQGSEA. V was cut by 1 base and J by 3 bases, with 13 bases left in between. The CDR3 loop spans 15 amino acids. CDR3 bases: TGCAGCGTTGAAGGTGGAAGGAGGGTCAATCAGCCCCAGCATTTT. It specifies CSVEGGRRVNQPQHF.

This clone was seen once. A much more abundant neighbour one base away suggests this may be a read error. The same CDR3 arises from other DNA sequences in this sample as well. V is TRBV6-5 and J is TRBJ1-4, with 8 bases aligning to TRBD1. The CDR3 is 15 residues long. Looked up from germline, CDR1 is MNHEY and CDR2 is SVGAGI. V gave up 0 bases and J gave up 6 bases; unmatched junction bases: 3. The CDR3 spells CASSYSTGVDEKLFF. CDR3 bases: TGTGCCAGCAGTTACTCGACAGGGGTGGATGAAAAACTGTTTTTT.

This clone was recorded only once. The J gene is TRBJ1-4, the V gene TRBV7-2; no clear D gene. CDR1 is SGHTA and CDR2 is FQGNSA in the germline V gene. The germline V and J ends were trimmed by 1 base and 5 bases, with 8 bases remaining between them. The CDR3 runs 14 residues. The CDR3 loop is CASSLEVRNEKLFF. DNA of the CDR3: TGTGCCAGCAGCTTAGAGGTCAGGAATGAAAAACTGTTTTTT.

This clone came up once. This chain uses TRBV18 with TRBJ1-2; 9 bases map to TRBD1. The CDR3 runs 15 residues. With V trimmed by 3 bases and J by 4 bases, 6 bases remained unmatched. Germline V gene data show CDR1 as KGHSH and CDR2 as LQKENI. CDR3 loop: CASSPGQGQGYGYTF. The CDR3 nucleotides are TGTGCCAGCTCACCTGGACAGGGGCAGGGCTATGGCTACACCTTC.

This CDR3 is CASSLIFGGVRNEQFF. CDR3 coding DNA: TGTGCCAGCAGCTTAATCTTCGGGGGAGTACGGAATGAGCAGTTCTTC. This rearrangement joins TRBV7-2 to TRBJ2-1, with D possibly being TRBD2 (6 bases). The V gene lost 2 bases and the J gene lost 7 bases, with 18 bases spanning the gap. The CDR3 runs to 16 residues. Germline V gene data show CDR1 as SGHTA and CDR2 as FQGNSA.

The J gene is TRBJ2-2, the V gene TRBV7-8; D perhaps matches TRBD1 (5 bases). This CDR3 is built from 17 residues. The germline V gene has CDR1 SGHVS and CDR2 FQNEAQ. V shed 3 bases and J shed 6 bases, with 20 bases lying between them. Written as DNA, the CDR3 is TGTGCCAGCAGCTTTATGGGGCGACGCGGCATTCCCGGGGAGCTGTTTTTT. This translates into CASSFMGRRGIPGELFF.